This TCR beta chain is drawn from a study of cytomegalovirus exposure and HLA in healthy donors. Germline V gives CDR1 SNHLY, CDR2 FYNNEI. V shed 6 bases and J shed 2 bases, with 10 bases lying between them. There are 13 residues in the CDR3. The primer mix had 60 Vbeta and 13 Jbeta primers. TCRdb's table, derived via immunoSEQ multiplex PCR, lists solely in-frame clones and lacks some. Among 150,000 to 200,000 clones listed, around 75% were seen once. The TCR was taken from a woman aged 30 to 39 in good health and CMV-seropositive. V and J are TRBV2 and TRBJ1-1; TRBD1 might be the D (6 bases). Sequencing was done on a sample of PBMCs. The CDR3 DNA reads as TGTGCCAGCAGATTCAGGGGTAACACTGAAGCTTTCTTT. It codes for CASRFRGNTEAFF.